The present T cell receptor (beta chain) was sequenced within a study of blood T cells in healthy people across ages. Study-wide findings and caveats: Greater diversity and more naive CD4+ cells were seen in long-lived donors than in aged donors. With donor CMV status unknown, expanded clonotype changes were possibly confounded.

Each donor's blood draw was ten milliliters of peripheral blood. With each sample, at least 5.5 micrograms of total RNA were extracted. This clonotype was seen only a few times. Its antigen is as yet unknown. Through a sample-barcoded 5' primer and a J-beta primer mix, a second PCR was run for roughly 6 to 12 cycles. TCRdb used MiXCR to reprocess the 5' RACE reads, holding one entry per CDR3 protein. The sample lists 550,000 to 750,000 distinct CDR3 sequences; over 20% were seen once. Germline V gene lookup returns CDR1 DFQATT and CDR2 SNEGSKA (reference sequence). The CDR3 is 15 amino acids. V trimming: 6 bases; J trimming: 3 bases; junction bases outside the gene matches: 11.

The source is a man aged 65-85 years in good health. Sequencing input: blood. The chain has TRBV20-1 and TRBJ1-2; 9 positions agree with TRBD1. Here the CDR3 reads CSARITGGEHYGYTF. As DNA, the CDR3 is TGCAGTGCCCGCATCACAGGGGGCGAGCACTATGGCTACACCTTC.